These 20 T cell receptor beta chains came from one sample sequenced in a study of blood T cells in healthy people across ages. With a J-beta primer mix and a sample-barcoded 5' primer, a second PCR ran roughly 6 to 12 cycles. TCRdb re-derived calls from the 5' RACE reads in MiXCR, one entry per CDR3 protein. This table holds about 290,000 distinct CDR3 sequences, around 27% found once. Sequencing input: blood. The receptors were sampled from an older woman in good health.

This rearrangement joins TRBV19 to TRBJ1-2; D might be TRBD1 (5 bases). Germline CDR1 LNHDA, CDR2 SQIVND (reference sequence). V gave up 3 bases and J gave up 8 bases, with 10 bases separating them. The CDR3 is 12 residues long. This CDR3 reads CASSILQGGYTF. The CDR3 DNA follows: TGTGCCAGTAGTATCCTCCAGGGCGGCTACACCTTC.

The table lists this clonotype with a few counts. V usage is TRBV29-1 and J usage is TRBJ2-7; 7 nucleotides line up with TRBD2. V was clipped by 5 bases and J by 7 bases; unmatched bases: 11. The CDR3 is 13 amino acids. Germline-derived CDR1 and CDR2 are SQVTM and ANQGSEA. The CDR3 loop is CSVQPSGPREQYF. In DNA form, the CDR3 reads TGCAGCGTTCAACCTAGCGGTCCCCGGGAGCAGTACTTC.

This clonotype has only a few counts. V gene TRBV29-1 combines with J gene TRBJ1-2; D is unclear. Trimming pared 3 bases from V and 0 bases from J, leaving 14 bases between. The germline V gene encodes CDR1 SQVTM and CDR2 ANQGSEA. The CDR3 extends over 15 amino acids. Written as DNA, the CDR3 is TGCAGCGTTGAGTGGGCAGGAAAAACTAACTATGGCTACACCTTC. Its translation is CSVEWAGKTNYGYTF.

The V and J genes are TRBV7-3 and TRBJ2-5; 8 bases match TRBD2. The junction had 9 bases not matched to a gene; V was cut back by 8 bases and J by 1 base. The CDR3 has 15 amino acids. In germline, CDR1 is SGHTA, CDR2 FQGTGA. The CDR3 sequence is CASAVAGLSQETQYF. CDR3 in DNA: TGTGCCAGCGCTGTAGCGGGGTTGTCCCAAGAGACCCAGTACTTC.

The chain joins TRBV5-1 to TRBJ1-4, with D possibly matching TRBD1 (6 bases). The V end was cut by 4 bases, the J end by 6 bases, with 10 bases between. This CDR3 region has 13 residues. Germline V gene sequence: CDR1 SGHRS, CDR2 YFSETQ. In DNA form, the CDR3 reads TGCGCCAGCAGCCCGGGGACATATGAAAAACTGTTTTTT. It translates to CASSPGTYEKLFF.

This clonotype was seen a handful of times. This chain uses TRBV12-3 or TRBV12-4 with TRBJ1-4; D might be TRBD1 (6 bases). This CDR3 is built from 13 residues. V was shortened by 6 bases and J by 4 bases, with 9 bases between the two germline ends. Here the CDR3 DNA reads TGTGCCAGCAGGCAGGGGCATAATGAAAAACTGTTTTTT. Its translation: CASRQGHNEKLFF.

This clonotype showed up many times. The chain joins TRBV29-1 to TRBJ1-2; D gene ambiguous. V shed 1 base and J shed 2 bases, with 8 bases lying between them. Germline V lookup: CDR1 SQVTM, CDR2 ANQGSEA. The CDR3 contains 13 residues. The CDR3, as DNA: TGCAGCGTTGAAGTGGTTCGGAACTATGGCTACACCTTC. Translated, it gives CSVEVVRNYGYTF.

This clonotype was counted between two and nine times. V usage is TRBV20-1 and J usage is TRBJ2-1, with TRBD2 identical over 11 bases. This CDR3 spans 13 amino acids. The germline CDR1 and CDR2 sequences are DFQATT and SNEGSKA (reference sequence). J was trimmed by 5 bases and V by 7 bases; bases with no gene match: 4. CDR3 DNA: TGCAGTGGAGTTAGCGGGAGGGACAATGAGCAGTTCTTC. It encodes CSGVSGRDNEQFF.

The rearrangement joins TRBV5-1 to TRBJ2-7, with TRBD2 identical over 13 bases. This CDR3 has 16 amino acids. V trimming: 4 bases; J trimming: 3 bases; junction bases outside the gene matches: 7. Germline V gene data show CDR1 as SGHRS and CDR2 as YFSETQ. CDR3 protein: CASSPKLAGGDYEQYF. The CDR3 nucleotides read TGCGCCAGCAGCCCCAAACTAGCGGGAGGGGACTACGAGCAGTACTTC.

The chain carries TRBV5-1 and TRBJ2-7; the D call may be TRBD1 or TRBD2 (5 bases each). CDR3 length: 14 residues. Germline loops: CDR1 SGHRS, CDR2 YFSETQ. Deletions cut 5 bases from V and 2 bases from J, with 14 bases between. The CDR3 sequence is CASRGDGAAYEQYF. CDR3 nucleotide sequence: TGCGCCAGCAGGGGGGACGGTGCAGCCTACGAGCAGTACTTC.

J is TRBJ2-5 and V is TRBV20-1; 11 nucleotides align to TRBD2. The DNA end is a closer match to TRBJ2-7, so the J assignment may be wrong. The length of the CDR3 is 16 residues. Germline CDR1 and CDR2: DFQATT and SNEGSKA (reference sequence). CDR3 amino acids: CSARDVGTSGSYEQYF. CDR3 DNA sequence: TGCAGTGCTAGAGATGTAGGGACTAGCGGCTCCTACGAGCAGTACTTC.

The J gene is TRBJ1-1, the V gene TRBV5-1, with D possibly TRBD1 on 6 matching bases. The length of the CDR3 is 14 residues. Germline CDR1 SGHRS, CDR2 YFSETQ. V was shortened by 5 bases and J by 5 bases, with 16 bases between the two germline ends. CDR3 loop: CASSFQGLGTEAFF. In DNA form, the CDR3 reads TGCGCCAGCAGTTTTCAGGGGTTAGGAACTGAAGCTTTCTTT.

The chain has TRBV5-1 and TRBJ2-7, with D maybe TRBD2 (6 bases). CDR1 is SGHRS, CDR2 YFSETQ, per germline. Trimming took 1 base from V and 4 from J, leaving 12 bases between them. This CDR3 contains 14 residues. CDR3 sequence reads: CASSLPGTLYEQYF. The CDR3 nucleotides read TGCGCCAGCAGCTTGCCCGGGACTTTGTACGAGCAGTACTTC.

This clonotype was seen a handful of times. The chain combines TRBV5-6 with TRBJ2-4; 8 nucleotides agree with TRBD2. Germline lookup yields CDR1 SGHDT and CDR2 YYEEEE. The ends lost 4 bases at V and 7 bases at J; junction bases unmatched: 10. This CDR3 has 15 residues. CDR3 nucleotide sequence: TGTGCCAGCAGCCCGGGAGGGGTGAGCTGGAACATTCAGTACTTC. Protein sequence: CASSPGGVSWNIQYF.

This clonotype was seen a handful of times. CDR3 sequence: CASGERGTNVLGYTF. CDR3 nucleotides: TGTGCCAGCGGAGAGAGGGGTACTAATGTGCTGGGCTACACCTTC. The chain links TRBV12-3 or TRBV12-4 to TRBJ1-2; weak D call: TRBD1 (5 bases). Trimming shortened V by 8 bases and J by 8 bases, and 24 bases separated the two germline ends. CDR3 length equals 15 residues.

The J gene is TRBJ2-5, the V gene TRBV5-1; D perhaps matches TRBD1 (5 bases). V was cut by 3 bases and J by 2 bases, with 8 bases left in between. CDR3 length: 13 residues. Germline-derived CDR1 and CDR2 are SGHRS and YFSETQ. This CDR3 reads CASSSTVQETQYF. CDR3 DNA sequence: TGCGCCAGCAGCTCGACAGTACAAGAGACCCAGTACTTC.

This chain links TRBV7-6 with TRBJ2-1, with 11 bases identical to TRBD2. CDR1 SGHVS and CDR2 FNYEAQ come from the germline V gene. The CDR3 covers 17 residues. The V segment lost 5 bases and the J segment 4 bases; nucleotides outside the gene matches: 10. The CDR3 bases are TGTGCCAGCAGCCCTTCGACTAGCGGGGCGATTTACAATGAGCAGTTCTTC. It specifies CASSPSTSGAIYNEQFF.

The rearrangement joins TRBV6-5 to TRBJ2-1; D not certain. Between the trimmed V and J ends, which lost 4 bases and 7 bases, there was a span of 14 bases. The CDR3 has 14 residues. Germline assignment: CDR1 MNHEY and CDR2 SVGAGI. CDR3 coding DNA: TGTGCCAGCAGTTCAGTAACGCGTCTAAATGAGCAGTTCTTC. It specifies CASSSVTRLNEQFF.

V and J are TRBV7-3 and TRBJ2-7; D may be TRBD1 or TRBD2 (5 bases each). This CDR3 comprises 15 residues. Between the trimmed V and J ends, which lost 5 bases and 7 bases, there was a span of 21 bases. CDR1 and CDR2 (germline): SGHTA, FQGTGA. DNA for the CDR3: TGTGCCAGCAGCGACAACGGGGCAGCCCGGTGGGAGCAGTACTTC. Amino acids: CASSDNGAARWEQYF.

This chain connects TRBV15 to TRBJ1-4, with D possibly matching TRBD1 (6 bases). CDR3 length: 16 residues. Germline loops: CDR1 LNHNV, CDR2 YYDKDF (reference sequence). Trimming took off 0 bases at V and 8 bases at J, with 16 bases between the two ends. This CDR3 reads CATSREGGQSNEKLFF. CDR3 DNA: TGTGCCACCAGCAGAGAAGGGGGACAATCGAACGAAAAACTGTTTTTT.